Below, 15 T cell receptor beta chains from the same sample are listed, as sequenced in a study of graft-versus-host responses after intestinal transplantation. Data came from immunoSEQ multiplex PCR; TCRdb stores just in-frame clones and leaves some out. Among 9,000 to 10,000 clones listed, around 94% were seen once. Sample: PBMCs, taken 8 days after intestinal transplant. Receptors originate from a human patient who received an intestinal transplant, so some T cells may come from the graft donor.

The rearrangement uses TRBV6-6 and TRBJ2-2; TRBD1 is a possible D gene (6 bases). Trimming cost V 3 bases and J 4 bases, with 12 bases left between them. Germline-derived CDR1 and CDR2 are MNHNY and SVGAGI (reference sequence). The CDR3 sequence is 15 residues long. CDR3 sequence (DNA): TGTGCCAGCAGTTATAGGGACACTTTCACCGGGGAGCTGTTTTTT. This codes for CASSYRDTFTGELFF.

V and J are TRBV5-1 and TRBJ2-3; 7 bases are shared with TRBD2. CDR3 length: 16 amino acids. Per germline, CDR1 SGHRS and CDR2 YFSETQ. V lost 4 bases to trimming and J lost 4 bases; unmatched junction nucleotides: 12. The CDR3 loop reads CASSPHWREIADTQYF. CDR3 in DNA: TGCGCCAGCAGCCCCCACTGGCGGGAGATCGCAGATACGCAGTATTTT. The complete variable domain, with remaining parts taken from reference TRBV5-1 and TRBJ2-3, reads KAGVTQTPRYLIKTRGQQVTLSCSPISGHRSVSWYQQTPGQGLQFLFEYFSETQRNKGNFPGRFSGRQFSNSRSEMNVSTLELGDSALYLCASSPHWREIADTQYFGPGTRLTVL.

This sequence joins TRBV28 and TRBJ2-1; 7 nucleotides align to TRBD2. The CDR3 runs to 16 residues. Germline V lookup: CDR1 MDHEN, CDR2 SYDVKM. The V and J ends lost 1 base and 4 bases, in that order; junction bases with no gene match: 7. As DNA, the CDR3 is TGTGCCAGCAGTTTATCCCGGATAGCGGGTTACAATGAGCAGTTCTTC. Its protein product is CASSLSRIAGYNEQFF.

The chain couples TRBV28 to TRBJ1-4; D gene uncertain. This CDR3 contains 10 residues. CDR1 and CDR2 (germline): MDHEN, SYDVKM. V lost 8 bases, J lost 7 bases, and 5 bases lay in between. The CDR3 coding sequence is TGTGCCAGCGGGCGTGAAAAACTGTTTTTT. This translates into CASGREKLFF.

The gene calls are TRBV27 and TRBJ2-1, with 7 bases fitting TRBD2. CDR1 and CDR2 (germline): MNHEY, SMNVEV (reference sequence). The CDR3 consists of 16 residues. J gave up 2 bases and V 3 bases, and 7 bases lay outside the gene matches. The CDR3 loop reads CASSFGRGTPYNEQFF. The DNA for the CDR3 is TGTGCCAGCAGTTTTGGGAGGGGCACCCCCTACAATGAGCAGTTCTTC.

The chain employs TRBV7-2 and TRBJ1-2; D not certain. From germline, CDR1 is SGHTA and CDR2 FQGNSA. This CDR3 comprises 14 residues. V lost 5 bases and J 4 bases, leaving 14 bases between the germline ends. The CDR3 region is CASSVSAGAYGYTF. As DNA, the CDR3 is TGTGCCAGCAGCGTCTCCGCCGGAGCCTATGGCTACACCTTC.

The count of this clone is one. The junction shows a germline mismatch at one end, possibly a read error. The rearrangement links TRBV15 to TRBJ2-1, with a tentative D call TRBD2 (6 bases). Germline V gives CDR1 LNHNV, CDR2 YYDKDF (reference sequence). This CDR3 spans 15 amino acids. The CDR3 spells CATRRDLGGGNEQFF. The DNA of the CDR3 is TGTGCCACCAGGAGAGATCTGGGGGGTGGGAATGAGCAGTTCTTC.

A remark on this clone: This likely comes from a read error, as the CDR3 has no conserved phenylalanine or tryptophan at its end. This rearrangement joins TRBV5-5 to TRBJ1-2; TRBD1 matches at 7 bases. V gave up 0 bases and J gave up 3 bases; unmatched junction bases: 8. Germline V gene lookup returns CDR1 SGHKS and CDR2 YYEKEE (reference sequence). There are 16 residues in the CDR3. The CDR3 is CASSLAPGQIDYGYTL. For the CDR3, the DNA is TGTGCCAGCAGCTTGGCCCCGGGACAGATCGACTATGGCTACACCCTC.

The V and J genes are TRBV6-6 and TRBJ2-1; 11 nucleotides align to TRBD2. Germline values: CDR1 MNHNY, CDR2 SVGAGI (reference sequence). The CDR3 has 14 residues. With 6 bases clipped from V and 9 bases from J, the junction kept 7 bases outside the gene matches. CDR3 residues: CASSPGLAGGEQFF. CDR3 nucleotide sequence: TGTGCCAGCAGCCCTGGGCTAGCGGGAGGTGAGCAGTTCTTC.

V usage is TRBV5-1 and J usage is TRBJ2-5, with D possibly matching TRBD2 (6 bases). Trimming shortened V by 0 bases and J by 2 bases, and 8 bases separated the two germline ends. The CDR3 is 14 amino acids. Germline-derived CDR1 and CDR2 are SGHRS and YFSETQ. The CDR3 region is CASSLAGGQETQYF. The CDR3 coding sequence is TGCGCCAGCAGCTTGGCCGGGGGTCAAGAGACCCAGTACTTC.

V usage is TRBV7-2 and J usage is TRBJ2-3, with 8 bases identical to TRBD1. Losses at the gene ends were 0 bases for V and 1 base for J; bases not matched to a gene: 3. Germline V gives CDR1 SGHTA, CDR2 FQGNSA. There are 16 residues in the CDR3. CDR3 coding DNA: TGTGCCAGCAGCTTAGCCGGGACAGGCCGCACAGATACGCAGTATTTT. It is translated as CASSLAGTGRTDTQYF.

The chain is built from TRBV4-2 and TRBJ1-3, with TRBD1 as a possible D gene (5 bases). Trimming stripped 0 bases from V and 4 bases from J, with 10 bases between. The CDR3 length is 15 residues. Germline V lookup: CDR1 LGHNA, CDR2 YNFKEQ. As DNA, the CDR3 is TGTGCCAGCAGCCAAGACAGGGACCCAGGAAACACCATATATTTT. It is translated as CASSQDRDPGNTIYF.

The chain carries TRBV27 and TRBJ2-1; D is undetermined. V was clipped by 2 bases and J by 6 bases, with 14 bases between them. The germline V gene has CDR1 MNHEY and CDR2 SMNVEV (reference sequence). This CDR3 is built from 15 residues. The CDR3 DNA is TGTGCCAGCAGTTTACTTCGGACCCCGGGCAATGAGCAGTTCTTC. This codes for CASSLLRTPGNEQFF.

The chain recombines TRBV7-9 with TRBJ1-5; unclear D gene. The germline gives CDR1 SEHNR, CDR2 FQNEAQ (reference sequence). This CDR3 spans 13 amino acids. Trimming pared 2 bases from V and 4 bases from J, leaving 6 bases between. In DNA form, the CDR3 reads TGTGCCAGCAGCTTAAGGGTTAATCAGCCCCAGCATTTT. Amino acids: CASSLRVNQPQHF.

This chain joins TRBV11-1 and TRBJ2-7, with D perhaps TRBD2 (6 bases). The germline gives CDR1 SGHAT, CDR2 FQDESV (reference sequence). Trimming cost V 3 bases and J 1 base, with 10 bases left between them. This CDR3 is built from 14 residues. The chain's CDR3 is CASSFPGTSYEQYF. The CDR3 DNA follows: TGTGCCAGCAGCTTCCCGGGGACTTCCTACGAGCAGTACTTC.